This TCR beta chain was obtained from a study of cytomegalovirus exposure and HLA in healthy donors. 13 Jbeta primers and 60 Vbeta primers were used for the PCR. The repertoire was sequenced with immunoSEQ multiplex PCR; TCRdb's copy has only in-frame clones and lacks some. The top ten hold less than 3% of the sample, which has about 200,000 clones, around four fifths seen once. The sequence came from a woman aged 40 to 55 in good health and CMV-seronegative. Sequenced material: PBMCs.

This CDR3 reads CAWSVIRNTEAFF. CDR3 DNA: TGTGCCTGGAGTGTTATTAGGAACACTGAAGCTTTCTTT. The rearrangement uses TRBV30 and TRBJ1-1; D unclear. Deletions cut 0 bases from V and 1 base from J, with 6 bases between. Germline CDR1 and CDR2: GTSNPN and SVGIG (reference sequence). The CDR3 spans 13 residues. Full variable domain (rest looked up from reference TRBV30 and TRBJ1-1): SQTIHQWPATLVQPVGSPLSLECTVEGTSNPNLYWYRQAAGRGLQLLFYSVGIGQISSEVPQNLSASRPQDRQFILSSKKLLLSDSGFYLCAWSVIRNTEAFFGQGTRLTVV.